Below, 9 T cell receptor beta chains from the same sample are listed, as sequenced in a study of beta chain features in type 1 diabetes. Reverse transcribing all isolated RNA meant expressed TCRB transcripts were sequenced. Using immunoSEQ multiplex PCR, the repertoire was profiled, and TCRdb retains in-frame clones only, with some absent. The table records hundreds of thousands of clones, about an eighth of them present only once. General study results and limits: In every one of the four CD4+ subsets, TCRB CDR3s were moderately but significantly shorter in Type 1 diabetes patients.

Their recognized antigens are unknown. The sample consisted of naive CD4+ T cells from blood. The receptors here all came from a young man with type 1 diabetes.

This clone was counted only a few times. The chain has TRBV5-4 and TRBJ2-3; no clear D gene. CDR1 and CDR2 (germline): SGHNT, YYREEE (reference sequence). Trimming pared 0 bases from V and 1 base from J, leaving 9 bases between. The CDR3 loop spans 15 amino acids. Written as DNA, the CDR3 is TGTGCCAGCAGCTTGGTTGGAAGCGGCACAGATACGCAGTATTTT. Its protein product is CASSLVGSGTDTQYF.

The rearrangement joins TRBV7-9 to TRBJ1-5; TRBD1 is a possible D gene (6 bases). Trimming removed 2 bases from V and 1 base from J, with 15 bases in between. The CDR3 runs 17 residues. Germline V gives CDR1 SEHNR, CDR2 FQNEAQ (reference sequence). In nucleotides, the CDR3 is TGTGCCAGCAGCTTAAGCCAGGGGAGGGAAAGCAATCAGCCCCAGCATTTT. Amino acids: CASSLSQGRESNQPQHF.

The rearrangement joins TRBV4-3 to TRBJ2-5; D unresolved. Germline V gene lookup returns CDR1 LGHNA and CDR2 YSLEER. The CDR3 totals 12 residues. V shed 1 base and J shed 4 bases, with 4 bases lying between them. The CDR3: CASSQGRETQYF. CDR3 DNA: TGCGCCAGCAGCCAAGGCAGAGAGACCCAGTACTTC.

This clone was picked up a small number of times. The chain is built from TRBV4-1 and TRBJ2-1; D is perhaps TRBD2 (6 bases). Per the germline V gene, CDR1 is MGHRA and CDR2 is YSYEKL. The CDR3 consists of 15 residues. V was trimmed by 6 bases and J by 5 bases, leaving 17 bases between them. CDR3 residues: CASSLTGEGDNEQFF. The CDR3 DNA reads as TGCGCCAGCAGTTTGACGGGAGAAGGGGACAATGAGCAGTTCTTC.

The V and J genes are TRBV5-1 and TRBJ2-7; a weak D match, TRBD2 (5 bases). CDR1 and CDR2 from the germline V gene are SGHRS and YFSETQ. The CDR3 extends over 15 amino acids. V lost 0 bases, J lost 2 bases, and 12 bases lay in between. CDR3 in DNA: TGCGCCAGCAGCTTGGTAGGGAGATCTACCTACGAGCAGTACTTC. It encodes CASSLVGRSTYEQYF.

Here the CDR3 reads CASSLSIRQGRYYEQYF. CDR3 bases: TGTGCCAGCAGTTTATCGATTAGACAGGGGCGTTACTACGAGCAGTACTTC. This chain uses TRBV27 with TRBJ2-7, with 8 bases identical to TRBD1. The CDR3 runs to 17 residues. The germline V gene has CDR1 MNHEY and CDR2 SMNVEV (reference sequence). The V segment lost 0 bases and the J segment 3 bases; nucleotides outside the gene matches: 10.

This clone was observed a few times. The chain is built from TRBV11-3 and TRBJ2-1, with 8 bases lining up with TRBD1. This CDR3 contains 17 residues. Losses at the gene ends were 5 bases for V and 2 bases for J; bases not matched to a gene: 11. Germline V gives CDR1 SGHNT, CDR2 YENEEA. For the CDR3, the DNA is TGTGCCAGCAGCCCCAGACTGGGACAGGAGGCCTACAATGAGCAGTTCTTC. Amino acid sequence: CASSPRLGQEAYNEQFF.

V is TRBV27 and J is TRBJ2-2; no firm D call. This CDR3 contains 15 residues. V was pared by 8 bases and J by 1 base, with 14 bases between. Germline loops: CDR1 MNHEY, CDR2 SMNVEV (reference sequence). This CDR3 reads CASRTGTQNTGELFF. As DNA, the CDR3 is TGTGCCAGCCGAACTGGAACCCAGAACACCGGGGAGCTGTTTTTT.

The chain has TRBV4-3 and TRBJ1-2; D possibly corresponds to TRBD1 (6 bases). Germline values: CDR1 LGHNA, CDR2 YSLEER. The length of the CDR3 is 15 residues. V was clipped by 0 bases and J by 4 bases, with 12 bases between them. The CDR3 is CASSQDRQDSYGYTF. The CDR3 DNA reads TGCGCCAGCAGCCAAGATCGACAGGACTCCTATGGCTACACCTTC.